This entry lists 10 T cell receptor beta chains sequenced from one sample in a study of T cells after posttransplantation cyclophosphamide. The naive gate required viable CD3+CD4+ or CD3+CD8+ cells with CCR7+CD45RA+CD45RO-CD95-CD27+CD28+ phenotype. The method was immunoSEQ multiplex PCR; TCRdb's version includes in-frame clones alone and lacks a portion of them. The sample consists of around 31,000 clones, roughly 90% of them appearing once. Specimen: naive CD4+ T cells sorted from blood. All receptors derive from a man aged 25-45 years in good health and a related stem cell transplant donor.

This clone was detected a few times. The gene calls are TRBV28 and TRBJ1-1; tentatively, D is TRBD1 (6 bases). The CDR3 covers 14 residues. CDR1 is MDHEN, CDR2 SYDVKM, per germline. Trimming took off 6 bases at V and 7 bases at J, with 18 bases between the two ends. The CDR3 region is CASRSPGTSDEAFF. DNA for the CDR3: TGTGCCAGCAGGAGCCCCGGGACATCGGATGAAGCTTTCTTT.

The chain combines TRBV4-1 with TRBJ1-2; 9 bases are a match to TRBD1. Trimming took 2 bases from V and 8 from J; bases not matched to a gene: 9. The CDR3 runs 15 residues. Germline-derived CDR1 and CDR2 are MGHRA and YSYEKL. Written as DNA, the CDR3 is TGCGCCAGCAGCCAATTTCCCCGGACAGGGGACGGCTACACCTTC. Its translation is CASSQFPRTGDGYTF.

The chain links TRBV5-1 to TRBJ2-7; TRBD2 is a possible D gene (5 bases). CDR3 length: 13 residues. V was pared by 0 bases and J by 3 bases, with 7 bases between. CDR1 and CDR2 (germline): SGHRS, YFSETQ. In DNA, the CDR3 is TGCGCCAGCAGCTTGGCCGGGGTCTACGAGCAGTACTTC. As protein: CASSLAGVYEQYF. The whole variable domain, filled in from reference TRBV5-1 and TRBJ2-7, reads KAGVTQTPRYLIKTRGQQVTLSCSPISGHRSVSWYQQTPGQGLQFLFEYFSETQRNKGNFPGRFSGRQFSNSRSEMNVSTLELGDSALYLCASSLAGVYEQYFGPGTRLTVT.

With regard to this clone: The germline gene is not matched at one end of the junction; a read error may be the cause. V usage is TRBV19 and J usage is TRBJ1-1; D unresolved. Germline CDR1 is LNHDA and CDR2 is SQIVND (reference sequence). CDR3 length equals 14 residues. CDR3 coding DNA: TGTGCCAGTAGTATAGAACCGGGGAACTCTGAAGCTTTCTTT. It is translated as CASSIEPGNSEAFF.

This chain links TRBV5-1 with TRBJ1-2; TRBD1 aligns across 9 bases. V was pared by 4 bases and J by 0 bases, with 7 bases of the junction left unmatched. This CDR3 contains 16 residues. CDR1 and CDR2 from the germline V gene are SGHRS and YFSETQ. In DNA, the CDR3 is TGCGCCAGCAGCACCGGGACAGGGCGTCCTAACTATGGCTACACCTTC. Translation gives CASSTGTGRPNYGYTF.

The gene calls are TRBV18 and TRBJ1-1; TRBD1 matches at 9 bases. The CDR3 length is 15 residues. The germline V gene has CDR1 KGHSH and CDR2 LQKENI. V shed 4 bases and J 4 bases; nucleotides not matched to a gene: 7. The CDR3 coding sequence is TGTGCCAGCTCACGAATTGCGGACAGGGGCACTGAAGCTTTCTTT. Residues: CASSRIADRGTEAFF.

The sample holds one count of this clone. This chain joins TRBV19 and TRBJ1-2; possibly TRBD1 for D (5 bases). V lost 2 bases to trimming and J lost 4 bases, with 14 bases between them. CDR1 and CDR2 from the germline V gene are LNHDA and SQIVND (reference sequence). This CDR3 has 15 residues. The CDR3, as DNA: TGTGCCAGTAGTATACGAGGGAGGGGTATCTATGGCTACACCTTC. Translated, it gives CASSIRGRGIYGYTF.

The rearrangement uses TRBV5-5 and TRBJ2-7, with 7 positions matching TRBD1. Germline V gives CDR1 SGHKS, CDR2 YYEKEE (reference sequence). The trim removed 0 bases at V and 2 bases at J, leaving 5 bases unmatched. The CDR3 extends over 15 amino acids. The CDR3 region is CASSLARGLAYEQYF. CDR3 in DNA: TGTGCCAGCAGCTTGGCAAGGGGGCTAGCCTACGAGCAGTACTTC.

The chain links TRBV7-9 to TRBJ1-2, with D hard to call. In germline, CDR1 is SEHNR, CDR2 FQNEAQ (reference sequence). V gave up 5 bases and J gave up 7 bases, with 17 bases separating them. The CDR3 covers 14 residues. The CDR3 nucleotides read TGTGCCAGCAGCGTTTCCGGCCCCAGGCGTGGCTACACCTTC. This encodes CASSVSGPRRGYTF.

The genes are TRBV2 and TRBJ1-2; weak D call: TRBD1 (6 bases). CDR1 and CDR2 from the germline V gene are SNHLY and FYNNEI. This CDR3 contains 15 residues. The V end lost 7 bases, the J end lost 0 bases, and 15 bases lay between the germline ends. The CDR3 here is CASTSRQATNYGYTF. In DNA, the CDR3 is TGTGCCAGCACCAGCCGACAGGCCACTAACTATGGCTACACCTTC.